The clone carrying this T cell receptor beta chain was counted once. The sample is drawn from a study of T-cell reconstitution after alpha-beta-depleted transplantation in children. Unique molecular identifiers were incorporated during preparation of the TCRbeta library. TCRdb reprocessed the PCR reads via MiXCR and lists one record per CDR3 protein. This table has around 500,000 distinct CDR3 sequences, around 13% appearing once. The V and J ends lost 6 bases and 11 bases, in that order; junction bases with no gene match: 9. This CDR3 contains 13 residues. Germline V gene data show CDR1 as MNHEY and CDR2 as SVGEGT.

The chain carries TRBV6-2 or TRBV6-3 and TRBJ1-5; 8 nucleotides line up with TRBD1. The receptor comes from a human donor who donated a stem cell graft to a child with combined immunodeficiency. The starting material was PBMCs from the stem cell graft donor, obtained from the stem cell graft. As DNA, the CDR3 is TGTGCCAGCAGCACCAGGACAGGGATGGCCCAGCATTTT. Amino acid sequence: CASSTRTGMAQHF.